The rows below give T cell receptor beta chains drawn from one sample of a study of T-cell memory formation after mild COVID-19. TCRdb re-analysed the 5' RACE reads in MiXCR, keeping a single row per CDR3 protein. The sample holds around 440,000 distinct CDR3 sequences, around a sixth seen once. The specimen was PBMCs or a T cell subset sorted from them (not recorded which). The receptors come from an adult woman who had mild COVID-19 (a few samples of this study predate the infection). Cell type and time point are not known. CDR3s include the opening cysteine and the closing phenylalanine or tryptophan. A D gene is named only where the DNA matches it firmly. Where a row states a size, it is once, few, many or the class of an expanded clone; other rows omit it.

j_call d_call clone_size v_call cdr3_aa cdr3_nt
TRBJ1-2 . . TRBV5-6 CASSLEVGHGYTF TGTGCCAGCAGCCTGGAGGTGGGACATGGCTACACCTTC
TRBJ1-2 . . TRBV14 CASSQDPGDPSYGYTF TGTGCCAGCAGCCAAGACCCGGGGGATCCTTCCTATGGCTACACCTTC
TRBJ1-6 . . TRBV7-9 CASSAGTENSPLHF TGTGCCAGCAGCGCGGGGACGGAGAATTCACCCCTCCACTTT
TRBJ2-7 . . TRBV4-3 CASSQLRLPAYEQYF TGCGCCAGCAGCCAACTGAGGCTCCCGGCCTACGAGCAGTACTTC
TRBJ2-1 TRBD2 . TRBV29-1 CSQTSGGSEKQFF TGCAGTCAGACTAGCGGGGGGTCAGAAAAGCAGTTCTTC
TRBJ2-7 TRBD1 . TRBV18 CASSPQTGIYEQYF TGTGCCAGCTCACCACAGACAGGGATATACGAGCAGTACTTC
TRBJ2-3 TRBD2 few TRBV7-2 CASSFTSGTDTQYF TGTGCCAGCAGCTTCACTAGCGGGACGGATACGCAGTATTTT
TRBJ2-7 . . TRBV20-1 CSAPGIGNYEQYF TGCAGTGCTCCCGGGATCGGGAACTACGAGCAGTACTTC
TRBJ2-5 . many TRBV5-1 CASSPTRETQYF TGCGCCAGCAGTCCCACTAGAGAGACCCAGTACTTC
TRBJ2-1 . . TRBV19 CASSILQGLVNEQFF TGTGCCAGTAGTATTCTTCAGGGCCTGGTGAATGAGCAGTTCTTC
TRBJ2-3 . . TRBV20-1 CSASTDTDTQYF TGCAGTGCTAGTACAGACACAGATACGCAGTATTTT
TRBJ1-1 TRBD1 few TRBV11-2 CASSANRGGTEAFF TGTGCCAGCAGCGCAAACAGGGGGGGCACTGAAGCTTTCTTT
TRBJ2-7 . . TRBV4-1 CASSQEDGLAYEQYF TGCGCCAGCAGCCAAGAGGACGGGTTAGCCTACGAGCAGTACTTC
TRBJ1-2 . . TRBV29-1 CSVRDRPSTTYGYTF TGCAGCGTTCGCGACAGGCCCAGTACAACCTATGGCTACACCTTC
TRBJ2-7 TRBD2 few TRBV7-9 CASSLGGAGGGDEQYF TGTGCCAGCAGCTTAGGGGGAGCGGGAGGGGGCGACGAGCAGTACTTC
TRBJ2-3 . many TRBV10-3 CAISDGGTDTQYF TGTGCCATCAGTGACGGGGGCACAGATACGCAGTATTTT
TRBJ2-7 . . TRBV10-3 CAARQEGSSYEQYF TGTGCCGCCCGACAGGAGGGGAGCTCCTACGAGCAGTACTTC
TRBJ2-3 TRBD1 few TRBV6-5 CASSLQGVDTDTQYF TGTGCCAGCAGTTTACAGGGGGTTGATACAGATACGCAGTATTTT
TRBJ2-3 TRBD2 . TRBV7-9 CASTLGGNTDTQYF TGTGCCAGCACCCTGGGAGGGAACACAGATACGCAGTATTTT
TRBJ1-5 . . TRBV25-1 CASSESGAARELQHF TGTGCCAGCAGTGAATCAGGGGCCGCTAGGGAGCTCCAGCATTTT
TRBJ2-7 . few TRBV10-3 CAISESLLLRSYEQYF TGTGCCATCAGTGAGTCCCTACTCCTGCGGTCCTACGAGCAGTACTTC
TRBJ2-3 TRBD2 many TRBV11-2 CASSFRGGRTDTQYF TGTGCCAGCAGCTTCCGGGGGGGTCGCACAGATACGCAGTATTTT
TRBJ1-1 . . TRBV7-2 CASSLAAGHLITEAFF TGTGCCAGCAGCTTAGCGGCAGGACACCTAATCACTGAAGCTTTCTTT
TRBJ2-7 TRBD1 . TRBV27 CASSLSPDRGIYEQYF TGTGCCAGCAGTTTATCGCCGGACAGGGGAATTTACGAGCAGTACTTC
TRBJ2-2 . . TRBV7-2 CASSAKPVGGTAGELFF TGTGCCAGCAGCGCCAAACCCGTGGGCGGGACCGCCGGGGAGCTGTTTTTT
TRBJ2-7 . . TRBV6-2/TRBV6-3 CASGEGLPTTYEQYF TGTGCCAGCGGGGAAGGACTCCCTACAACCTACGAGCAGTACTTC
TRBJ2-7 . . TRBV29-1 CSVEAGIHEQYF TGCAGCGTTGAGGCAGGGATCCACGAGCAGTACTTC
TRBJ2-4 TRBD1 . TRBV6-2/TRBV6-3 CASSYSNQDRGTPIQYF TGTGCCAGCAGTTACTCGAATCAGGACAGGGGCACCCCCATTCAGTACTTC
TRBJ1-1 . few TRBV12-3/TRBV12-4 CASRPDRMNTEAFF TGTGCCAGCAGACCTGACAGGATGAACACTGAAGCTTTCTTT
TRBJ2-3 . . TRBV7-2 CASSRMSTDTQYF TGTGCCAGCAGTCGGATGAGCACAGATACGCAGTATTTT
TRBJ1-1 TRBD1 . TRBV27 CASSLYPGTGTGAFF TGTGCCAGCAGTTTGTATCCCGGGACAGGCACTGGAGCTTTCTTT
TRBJ2-7 . few TRBV12-3/TRBV12-4 CASSFSSAGEQYF TGTGCCAGCAGTTTTAGCTCTGCGGGTGAGCAGTACTTC
TRBJ2-1 TRBD1 few TRBV29-1 CSIGQGDHNEQFF TGCAGCATCGGACAGGGTGACCACAATGAGCAGTTCTTC
TRBJ2-7 . few TRBV12-3/TRBV12-4 CASRGAGLRIYEQYF TGTGCCAGCAGGGGGGCGGGACTCCGGATCTACGAGCAGTACTTC
TRBJ1-5 . . TRBV12-3/TRBV12-4 CASGGGDSNQPQHF TGTGCCAGCGGTGGGGGTGATAGCAATCAGCCCCAGCATTTT